This T cell receptor beta chain was profiled in a study of tumor-infiltrating lymphocytes in primary liver carcinoma. Regarding the study as a whole: Blood had a significantly lower top-250-clone fraction than tumors did (p = 0.039).

Making TCR beta cDNA involved 400 to 600 ng total RNA and a constant-region primer. TCR beta libraries came from three nested multiplex PCR rounds using slightly modified ARM-PCR. TCRdb re-called the multiplex PCR reads with MiXCR, one entry per CDR3 protein. The data hold under 130,000 distinct CDR3 sequences, with roughly 80% observed a single time. Worth noting for this clonotype: The target antigen is unknown. At one end the junction does not follow the germline gene, possibly because of a read error.

Joint extraction of RNA and DNA used about 17-31 mg of bulk tissue that was unsorted. Sequencing was done on a sample of liver tumor tissue from sampling region 3. The subset was: tumor region T3, left-lateral pole. The TCR originated in a man between 35 and 55 years old with primary liver carcinoma and hepatitis B virus infection.

CDR3 region: CTSSFSGAYNEQFF. The CDR3 nucleotides read TGCACCAGCAGCTTTTCGGGAGCGTACAATGAGCAGTTCTTC. The chain links TRBV5-1 to TRBJ2-1, with TRBD2 as a possible D gene (6 bases). The germline V gene has CDR1 SGHRS and CDR2 YFSETQ. The CDR3 runs 14 residues.